The T cell receptor beta chain described here comes from a study of blood T cell repertoires in COVID-19. This clone was detected a few times. In the authors' methods: Estimates of nucleated cell counts were drawn from the amplification of reference gene primers. Sequencing used immunoSEQ multiplex PCR; TCRdb keeps in-frame clones, though not all of them. V and J calls and clone size are as listed in that table; D and trimming were resolved from the DNA. This sample has just over 300,000 clones, with about nine tenths found just once. V was trimmed by 4 bases and J by 3 bases, leaving 10 bases between them. The CDR3 has 14 amino acids. Germline lookup yields CDR1 SGHDN and CDR2 FVKESK.

The chain combines TRBV14 with TRBJ1-5; D is perhaps TRBD1 (5 bases). The clonotype comes from a man under 40 who had recovered from COVID-19. Sequenced material: PBMCs or T cells enriched from blood (not recorded which). The CDR3 spells CASSRGGNNQPQHF. CDR3 DNA: TGTGCCAGCAGCCGGGGGGGGAACAATCAGCCCCAGCATTTT.